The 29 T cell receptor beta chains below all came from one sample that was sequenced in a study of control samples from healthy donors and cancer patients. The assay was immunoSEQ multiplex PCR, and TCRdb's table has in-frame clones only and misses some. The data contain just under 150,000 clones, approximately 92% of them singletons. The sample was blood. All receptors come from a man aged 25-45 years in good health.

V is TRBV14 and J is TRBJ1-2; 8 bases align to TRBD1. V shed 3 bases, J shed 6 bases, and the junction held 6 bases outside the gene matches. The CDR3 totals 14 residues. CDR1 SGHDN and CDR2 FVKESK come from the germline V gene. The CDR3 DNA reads TGTGCCAGCAGCCAGGAAACAGGGGGTAATGGCTACACCTTC. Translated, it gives CASSQETGGNGYTF.

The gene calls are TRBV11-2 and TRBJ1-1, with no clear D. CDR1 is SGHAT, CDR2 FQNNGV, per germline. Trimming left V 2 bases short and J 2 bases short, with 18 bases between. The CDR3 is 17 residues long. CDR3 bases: TGTGCCAGCAGCTTATACTCGGACCAGATAGCTAACACTGAAGCTTTCTTT. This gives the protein CASSLYSDQIANTEAFF.

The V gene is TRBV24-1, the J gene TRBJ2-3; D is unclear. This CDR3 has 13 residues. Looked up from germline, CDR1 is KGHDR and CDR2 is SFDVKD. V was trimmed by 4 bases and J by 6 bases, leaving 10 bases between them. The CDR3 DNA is TGTGCCACCAGTGAATGGCTGGGGGATACGCAGTATTTT. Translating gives CATSEWLGDTQYF.

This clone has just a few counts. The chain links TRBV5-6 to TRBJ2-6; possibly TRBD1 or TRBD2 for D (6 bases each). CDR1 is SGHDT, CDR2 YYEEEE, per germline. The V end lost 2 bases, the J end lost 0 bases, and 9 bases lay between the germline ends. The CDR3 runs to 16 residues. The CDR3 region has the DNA TGTGCCAGCAGCTTTGGAGGGGGCTCTGGGGCCAACGTCCTGACTTTC. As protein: CASSFGGGSGANVLTF.

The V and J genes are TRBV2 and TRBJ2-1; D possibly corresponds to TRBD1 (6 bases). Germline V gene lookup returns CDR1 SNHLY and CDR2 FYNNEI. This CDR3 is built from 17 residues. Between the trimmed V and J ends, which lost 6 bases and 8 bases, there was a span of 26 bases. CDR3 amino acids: CASREVPRDKATHEQFF. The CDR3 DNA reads TGTGCCAGCAGAGAGGTCCCCCGGGACAAAGCTACCCATGAGCAGTTCTTC.

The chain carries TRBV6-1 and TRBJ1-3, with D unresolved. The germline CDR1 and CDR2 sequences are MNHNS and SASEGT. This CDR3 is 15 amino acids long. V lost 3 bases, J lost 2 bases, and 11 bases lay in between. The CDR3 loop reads CASSDPGQAGNTIYF. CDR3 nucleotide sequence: TGTGCCAGCAGTGACCCGGGCCAGGCTGGAAACACCATATATTTT.

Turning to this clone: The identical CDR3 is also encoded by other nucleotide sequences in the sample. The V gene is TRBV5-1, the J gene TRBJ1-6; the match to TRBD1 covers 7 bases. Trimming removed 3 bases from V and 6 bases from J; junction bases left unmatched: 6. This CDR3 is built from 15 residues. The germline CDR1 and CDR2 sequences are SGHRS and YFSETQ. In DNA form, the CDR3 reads TGCGCCAGCAGCTCTAGACAGGGCGGTAATTCACCCCTCCACTTT. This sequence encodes CASSSRQGGNSPLHF.

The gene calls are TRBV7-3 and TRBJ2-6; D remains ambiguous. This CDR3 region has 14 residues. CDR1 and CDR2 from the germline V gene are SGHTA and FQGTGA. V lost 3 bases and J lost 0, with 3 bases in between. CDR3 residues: CASSLGSGANVLTF. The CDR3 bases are TGTGCCAGCAGCTTGGGCTCTGGGGCCAACGTCCTGACTTTC.

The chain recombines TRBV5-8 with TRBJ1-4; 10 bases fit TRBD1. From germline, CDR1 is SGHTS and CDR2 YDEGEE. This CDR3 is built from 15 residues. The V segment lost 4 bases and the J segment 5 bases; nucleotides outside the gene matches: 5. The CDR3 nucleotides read TGTGCCAGCAGCCCGCGGGGACAGGGGAATGAAAAACTGTTTTTT. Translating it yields CASSPRGQGNEKLFF.

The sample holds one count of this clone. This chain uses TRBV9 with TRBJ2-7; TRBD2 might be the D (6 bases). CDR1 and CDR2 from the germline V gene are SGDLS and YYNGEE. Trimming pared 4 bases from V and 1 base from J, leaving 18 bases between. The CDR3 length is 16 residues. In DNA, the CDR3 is TGTGCCAGCAGCCCGAGATTGGAGGGGCTTTCCTACGAGCAGTACTTC. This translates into CASSPRLEGLSYEQYF.

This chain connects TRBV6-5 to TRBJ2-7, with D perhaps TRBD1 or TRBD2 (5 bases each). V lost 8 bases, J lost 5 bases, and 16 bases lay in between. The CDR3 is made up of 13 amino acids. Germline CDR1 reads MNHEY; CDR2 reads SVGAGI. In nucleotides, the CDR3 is TGTGCCAGCGGGGGAACCGCTGGCCACGAGCAGTACTTC. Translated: CASGGTAGHEQYF.

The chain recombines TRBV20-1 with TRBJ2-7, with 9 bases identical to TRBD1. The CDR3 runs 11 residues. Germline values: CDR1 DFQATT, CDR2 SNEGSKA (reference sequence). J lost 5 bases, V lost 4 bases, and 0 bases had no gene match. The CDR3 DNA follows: TGCAGTGCTAACAGGGGGCACGAGCAGTACTTC. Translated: CSANRGHEQYF.

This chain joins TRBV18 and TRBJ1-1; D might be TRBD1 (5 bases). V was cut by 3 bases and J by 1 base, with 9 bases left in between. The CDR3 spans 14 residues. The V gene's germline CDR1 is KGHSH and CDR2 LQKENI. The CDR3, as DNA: TGTGCCAGCTCACCCGACGGACAGAACACTGAAGCTTTCTTT. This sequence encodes CASSPDGQNTEAFF.

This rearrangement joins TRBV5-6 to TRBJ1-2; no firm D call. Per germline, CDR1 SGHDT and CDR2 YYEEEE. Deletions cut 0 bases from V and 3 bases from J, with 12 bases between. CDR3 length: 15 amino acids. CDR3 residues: CASSLERRIHYGYTF. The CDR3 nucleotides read TGTGCCAGCAGCTTGGAAAGACGGATTCACTATGGCTACACCTTC.

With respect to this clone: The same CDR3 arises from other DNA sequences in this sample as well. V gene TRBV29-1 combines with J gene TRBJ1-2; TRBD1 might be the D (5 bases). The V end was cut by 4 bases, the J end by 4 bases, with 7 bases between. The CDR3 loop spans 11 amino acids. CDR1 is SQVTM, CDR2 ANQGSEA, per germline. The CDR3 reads CSVGQGYGYTF. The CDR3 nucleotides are TGCAGCGTTGGCCAGGGCTATGGCTACACCTTC.

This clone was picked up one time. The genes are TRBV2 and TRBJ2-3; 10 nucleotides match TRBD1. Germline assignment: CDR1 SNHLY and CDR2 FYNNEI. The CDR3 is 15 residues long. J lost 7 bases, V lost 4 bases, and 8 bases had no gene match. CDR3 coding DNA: TGTGCCAGCAGTGGGGACAGGGGTAACGTAAATACGCAGTATTTT. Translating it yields CASSGDRGNVNTQYF.

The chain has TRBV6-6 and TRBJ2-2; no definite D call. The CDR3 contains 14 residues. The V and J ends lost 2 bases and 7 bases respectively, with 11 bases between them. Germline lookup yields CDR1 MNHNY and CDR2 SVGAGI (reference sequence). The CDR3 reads CASSYGLVVGELFF. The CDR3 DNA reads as TGTGCCAGCAGTTACGGTCTGGTAGTCGGGGAGCTGTTTTTT.

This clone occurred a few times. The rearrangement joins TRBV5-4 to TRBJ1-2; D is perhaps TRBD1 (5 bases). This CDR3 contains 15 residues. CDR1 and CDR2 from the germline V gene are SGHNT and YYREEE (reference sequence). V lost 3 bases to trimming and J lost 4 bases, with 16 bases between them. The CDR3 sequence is CASSSGRGLFYGYTF. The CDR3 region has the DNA TGTGCCAGCAGCTCGGGGAGGGGCCTTTTCTATGGCTACACCTTC. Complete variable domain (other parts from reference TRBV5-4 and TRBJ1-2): ETGVTQSPTHLIKTRGQQVTLRCSSQSGHNTVSWYQQALGQGPQFIFQYYREEENGRGNFPPRFSGLQFPNYSSELNVNALELDDSALYLCASSSGRGLFYGYTFGSGTRLTVV.

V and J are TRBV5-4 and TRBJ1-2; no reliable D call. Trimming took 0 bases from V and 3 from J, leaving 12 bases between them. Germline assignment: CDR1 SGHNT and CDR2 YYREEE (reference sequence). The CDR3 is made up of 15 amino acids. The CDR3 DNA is TGTGCCAGCAGCTTGGGACTTTCGGTGGACTATGGCTACACCTTC. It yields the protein CASSLGLSVDYGYTF.

CDR3 loop: CASSRQGATEQYF. In DNA, the CDR3 is TGTGCCAGCAGTAGACAGGGGGCAACCGAGCAGTACTTC. The genes are TRBV9 and TRBJ2-7, with 10 nucleotides matching TRBD1. The germline V gene encodes CDR1 SGDLS and CDR2 YYNGEE. The CDR3 is made up of 13 amino acids. V shed 5 bases, J shed 6 bases, and the junction held 5 bases outside the gene matches.

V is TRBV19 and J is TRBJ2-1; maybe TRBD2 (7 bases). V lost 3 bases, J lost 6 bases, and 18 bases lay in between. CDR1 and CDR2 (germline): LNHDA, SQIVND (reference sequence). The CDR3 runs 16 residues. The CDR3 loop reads CASSMGGYRDGNEQFF. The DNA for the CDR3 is TGTGCCAGTAGTATGGGGGGGTACAGGGATGGCAATGAGCAGTTCTTC.

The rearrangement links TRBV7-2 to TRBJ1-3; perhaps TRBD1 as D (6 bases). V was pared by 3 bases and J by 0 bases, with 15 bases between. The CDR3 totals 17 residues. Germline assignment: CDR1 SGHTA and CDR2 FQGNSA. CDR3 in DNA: TGTGCCAGCAGCTTCGGACAGCAAGCCTTCTCTGGAAACACCATATATTTT. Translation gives CASSFGQQAFSGNTIYF.

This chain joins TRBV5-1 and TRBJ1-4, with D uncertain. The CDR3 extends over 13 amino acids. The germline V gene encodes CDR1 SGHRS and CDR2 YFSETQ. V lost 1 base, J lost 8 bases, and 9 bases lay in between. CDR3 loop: CASSLSSAEKLFF. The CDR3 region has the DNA TGCGCCAGCAGCTTGTCATCCGCGGAAAAACTGTTTTTT.

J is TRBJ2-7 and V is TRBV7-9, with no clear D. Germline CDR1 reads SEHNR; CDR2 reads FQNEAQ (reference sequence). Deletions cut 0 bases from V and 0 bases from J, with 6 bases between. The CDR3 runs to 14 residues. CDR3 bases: TGTGCCAGCAGCTTAGCCAGGAACTCCTACGAGCAGTACTTC. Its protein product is CASSLARNSYEQYF. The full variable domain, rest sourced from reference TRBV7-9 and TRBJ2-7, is DTGVSQNPRHKITKRGQNVTFRCDPISEHNRLYWYRQTLGQGPEFLTYFQNEAQLEKSRLLSDRFSAERPKGSFSTLEIQRTEQGDSAMYLCASSLARNSYEQYFGPGTRLTVT.

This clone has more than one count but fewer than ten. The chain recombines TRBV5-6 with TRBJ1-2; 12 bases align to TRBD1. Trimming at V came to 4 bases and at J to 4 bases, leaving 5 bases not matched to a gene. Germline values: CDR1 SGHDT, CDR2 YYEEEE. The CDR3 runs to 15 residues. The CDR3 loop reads CASSRGQGAGYGYTF. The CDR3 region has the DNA TGTGCCAGCAGCCGGGGACAGGGGGCAGGCTATGGCTACACCTTC.

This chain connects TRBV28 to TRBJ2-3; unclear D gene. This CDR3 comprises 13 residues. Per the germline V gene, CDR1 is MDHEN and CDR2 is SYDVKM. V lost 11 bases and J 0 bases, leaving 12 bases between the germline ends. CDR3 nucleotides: TGTGCCTTGAGGCGATCCAGCACAGATACGCAGTATTTT. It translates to CALRRSSTDTQYF. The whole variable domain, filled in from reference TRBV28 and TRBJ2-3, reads DVKVTQSSRYLVKRTGEKVFLECVQDMDHENMFWYRQDPGLGLRLIYFSYDVKMKEKGDIPEGYSVSREKKERFSLILESASTNQTSMYLCALRRSSTDTQYFGPGTRLTVL.

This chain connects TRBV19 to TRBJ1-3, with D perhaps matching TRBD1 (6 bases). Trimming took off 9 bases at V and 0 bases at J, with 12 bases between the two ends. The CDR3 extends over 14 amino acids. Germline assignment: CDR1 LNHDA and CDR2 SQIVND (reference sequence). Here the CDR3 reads CASWTAASGNTIYF. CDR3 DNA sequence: TGTGCCAGCTGGACAGCCGCCTCTGGAAACACCATATATTTT. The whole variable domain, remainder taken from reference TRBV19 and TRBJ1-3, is DGGITQSPKYLFRKEGQNVTLSCEQNLNHDAMYWYRQDPGQGLRLIYYSQIVNDFQKGDIAEGYSVSREKKESFPLTVTSAQKNPTAFYLCASWTAASGNTIYFGEGSWLTVV.

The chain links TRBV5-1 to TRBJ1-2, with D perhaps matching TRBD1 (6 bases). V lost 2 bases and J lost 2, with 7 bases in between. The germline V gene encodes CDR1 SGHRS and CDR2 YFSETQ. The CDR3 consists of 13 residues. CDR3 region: CASSLQGNYGYTF. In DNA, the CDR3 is TGCGCCAGCAGCTTACAGGGAAACTATGGCTACACCTTC.

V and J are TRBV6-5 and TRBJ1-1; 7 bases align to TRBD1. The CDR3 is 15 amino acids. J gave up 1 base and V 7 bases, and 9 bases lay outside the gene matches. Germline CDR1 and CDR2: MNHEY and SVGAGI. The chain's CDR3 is CASTIGQAGNTEAFF. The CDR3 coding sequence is TGTGCCAGCACTATCGGACAGGCCGGGAACACTGAAGCTTTCTTT.